This is a list of T cell receptor beta chains from one sample in a study of blood T cell repertoires in COVID-19. Measured with immunoSEQ multiplex PCR; TCRdb has only the in-frame clones, and not every one. The repertoire has around 96,000 clones, about 95% of them found once; the top ten carry about 4.5%. Sequencing used peripheral blood. These receptors all stem from a human donor with active COVID-19. The donor label of this sample is uncertain. Both conserved end residues are part of each CDR3. Fields, in order: J gene, CDR3 length, V gene, CDR3 protein.

j_gene: TRBJ1-2; len: 13; v_gene: TRBV5-1; CDR3aa: CASSFGDSLFPDF
j_gene: TRBJ1-6; len: 22; v_gene: TRBV6-2/TRBV6-3; CDR3aa: CASSPKSGRDRGPSSYNSPLHF
j_gene: TRBJ2-1; len: 17; v_gene: TRBV7-2; CDR3aa: CASSPPAGGPSYNEQFF
j_gene: TRBJ2-7; len: 15; v_gene: TRBV5-1; CDR3aa: CASSDGQGDSYEQYF
j_gene: TRBJ2-3; len: 18; v_gene: TRBV24-1; CDR3aa: CATSASGQGAKISDTQYF
j_gene: TRBJ2-2; len: 15; v_gene: TRBV28; CDR3aa: CASSVTGMDTGELFF
j_gene: TRBJ1-5; len: 14; v_gene: TRBV19; CDR3aa: CASSIELRNQPQHF
j_gene: TRBJ2-1; len: 14; v_gene: TRBV4-3; CDR3aa: CASSQGGAPNEQFF
j_gene: TRBJ2-7; len: 16; v_gene: TRBV27; CDR3aa: CASRLAGTGWVYEQYF
j_gene: TRBJ1-2; len: 12; v_gene: TRBV7-2; CDR3aa: CASSPGTVFDTF
j_gene: TRBJ1-5; len: 16; v_gene: TRBV7-8; CDR3aa: CASSLEGKPRYQPQHF
j_gene: TRBJ2-5; len: 16; v_gene: TRBV5-1; CDR3aa: CASSGGRQGRLETQYF
j_gene: TRBJ1-2; len: 15; v_gene: TRBV27; CDR3aa: CASSNGQGMNYGYTF
j_gene: TRBJ1-2; len: 15; v_gene: TRBV5-4; CDR3aa: CASSLPGVTNYGYTF
j_gene: TRBJ2-5; len: 14; v_gene: TRBV25-1; CDR3aa: CASSEDRMEETQYF
j_gene: TRBJ2-1; len: 16; v_gene: TRBV12-5; CDR3aa: CASGTPGTGGYNEQFF
j_gene: TRBJ1-1; len: 16; v_gene: TRBV5-4; CDR3aa: CASSSPPAGWDTEAFF
j_gene: TRBJ2-7; len: 14; v_gene: TRBV11-2; CDR3aa: CASSHERGFYEQYF
j_gene: TRBJ1-2; len: 15; v_gene: TRBV4-2; CDR3aa: CASSQITGTADYYTF
j_gene: TRBJ2-3; len: 16; v_gene: TRBV18; CDR3aa: CASSPGTGTLTDTQYF
j_gene: TRBJ1-1; len: 15; v_gene: TRBV10-1; CDR3aa: CASSEGTGMNTEAFF
j_gene: TRBJ1-2; len: 15; v_gene: TRBV4-1; CDR3aa: CASSQVGTGDRSYTF
j_gene: TRBJ2-2; len: 13; v_gene: TRBV9; CDR3aa: CASSVVQTGELFF
j_gene: TRBJ1-6; len: 15; v_gene: TRBV5-4; CDR3aa: CASSLRQGANSPLHF
j_gene: TRBJ1-1; len: 12; v_gene: TRBV29-1; CDR3aa: CSVSRGGAEAFF
j_gene: TRBJ2-1; len: 14; v_gene: TRBV4-1; CDR3aa: CASSQEIQGNEQFF
j_gene: TRBJ1-4; len: 14; v_gene: TRBV11-3; CDR3aa: CASSPQGTAEKLFF
j_gene: TRBJ2-7; len: 17; v_gene: TRBV5-4; CDR3aa: CASSSRRSRDSSYEQYF
j_gene: TRBJ2-4; len: 15; v_gene: TRBV18; CDR3aa: CASSQQGTTKNIQYF
j_gene: TRBJ2-1; len: 20; v_gene: TRBV19; CDR3aa: CASSKDLTPGGSPHDNEQFF
j_gene: TRBJ2-3; len: 15; v_gene: TRBV7-9; CDR3aa: CASSLGDREGDTQYF
j_gene: TRBJ2-5; len: 12; v_gene: TRBV2; CDR3aa: CASSRGQETQYF
j_gene: TRBJ1-2; len: 13; v_gene: TRBV28; CDR3aa: CASRTGVNYGYTF
j_gene: TRBJ2-3; len: 16; v_gene: TRBV4-1; CDR3aa: CASSQEVFAGADTQYF
j_gene: TRBJ2-7; len: 15; v_gene: TRBV4-2; CDR3aa: CASSQVESSSYEQYF
j_gene: TRBJ1-6; len: 15; v_gene: TRBV2; CDR3aa: CASTLYRDNNSPLHF
j_gene: TRBJ2-7; len: 15; v_gene: TRBV6-5; CDR3aa: CASSPRATGSHEQYF
j_gene: TRBJ2-3; len: 13; v_gene: TRBV19; CDR3aa: CAASEGTVYTQYF
j_gene: TRBJ2-7; len: 13; v_gene: TRBV29-1; CDR3aa: CSVPGTASYEQYF
j_gene: TRBJ2-1; len: 17; v_gene: TRBV5-6; CDR3aa: CASSENTGYGTYNEQFF
j_gene: TRBJ1-6; len: 16; v_gene: TRBV7-6; CDR3aa: CASSSQASTDNSPLHF